Listed below are T cell receptor beta chains from one sample, sequenced in a study of blood T cells in healthy people across ages. Each CDR3 protein gets one entry after TCRdb re-called the 5' RACE reads with MiXCR. This sample yields 1.5 million to 2 million distinct CDR3 sequences, of which around half are seen a single time; over 2% belongs to the top ten. Sequencing used blood. These receptors were taken from a woman in her forties in good health. Each CDR3 is given with its conserved first and last residue. The D gene is left open where the match is weak. Not all rows give a size; the values are once, few, many and, for expanded clones, a class.

j_gene: TRBJ2-7
abundance: .
v_gene: TRBV10-1
d_gene: TRBD1
CDR3aa: CASGTGPTAYEQYF
CDR3nt: TGCGCCAGCGGGACAGGACCCACCGCCTACGAGCAGTACTTC

j_gene: TRBJ2-7
abundance: .
v_gene: TRBV7-2
d_gene: TRBD1
CDR3aa: CASSDRVLEQYF
CDR3nt: TGTGCCAGCAGCGACAGGGTTTTGGAGCAGTACTTC

j_gene: TRBJ2-7
abundance: few
v_gene: TRBV7-2
d_gene: .
CDR3aa: CASSWGRTNPEQYF
CDR3nt: TGTGCCAGCAGCTGGGGACGGACTAATCCCGAGCAGTACTTC

j_gene: TRBJ1-2
abundance: .
v_gene: TRBV5-1
d_gene: .
CDR3aa: CASSLYLSGNYGYTF
CDR3nt: TGCGCCAGCAGCTTGTACTTGTCGGGGAACTATGGCTACACCTTC

j_gene: TRBJ1-6
abundance: .
v_gene: TRBV20-1
d_gene: TRBD1
CDR3aa: CSAETGVNSPLHF
CDR3nt: TGCAGTGCGGAGACAGGGGTCAATTCACCCCTCCACTTT

j_gene: TRBJ1-2
abundance: few
v_gene: TRBV4-3
d_gene: TRBD1
CDR3aa: CASSHMGTYRGKGYTF
CDR3nt: TGCGCCAGCAGCCACATGGGGACATACAGGGGAAAAGGCTACACCTTC

j_gene: TRBJ1-4
abundance: .
v_gene: TRBV4-1
d_gene: .
CDR3aa: CASSQENRYNEKLFF
CDR3nt: TGCGCCAGCAGCCAAGAGAACAGATATAATGAAAAACTGTTTTTT

j_gene: TRBJ2-7
abundance: .
v_gene: TRBV3-1
d_gene: TRBD2
CDR3aa: CASSQNGGLAGDHSYEQYF
CDR3nt: TGTGCCAGCAGCCAAAACGGGGGACTAGCGGGGGACCACTCCTACGAGCAGTACTTC

j_gene: TRBJ2-7
abundance: .
v_gene: TRBV24-1
d_gene: .
CDR3aa: CATRERGKYEQYF
CDR3nt: TGTGCCACCAGGGAACGGGGAAAATACGAGCAGTACTTC

j_gene: TRBJ2-5
abundance: .
v_gene: TRBV4-1
d_gene: .
CDR3aa: CASSLAGLAQETQYF
CDR3nt: TGTGCCAGCAGCTTGGCCGGGCTAGCACAAGAGACCCAGTACTTC

j_gene: TRBJ2-3
abundance: few
v_gene: TRBV7-8
d_gene: TRBD2
CDR3aa: CASSLQSGGMSDTQYF
CDR3nt: TGTGCCAGCAGCTTACAGTCGGGGGGAATGTCAGATACGCAGTATTTT

j_gene: TRBJ1-6
abundance: .
v_gene: TRBV19
d_gene: .
CDR3aa: CASSIDSVNSPLHF
CDR3nt: TGTGCCAGTAGTATAGACAGCGTAAATTCACCCCTCCACTTT

j_gene: TRBJ2-3
abundance: .
v_gene: TRBV7-2
d_gene: TRBD2
CDR3aa: CASSLVFSSGGRTDTQYF
CDR3nt: TGTGCCAGCAGCTTAGTTTTTTCGTCGGGGGGTCGCACAGATACGCAGTATTTT

j_gene: TRBJ1-5
abundance: .
v_gene: TRBV19
d_gene: .
CDR3aa: CASSIGQDQPQHF
CDR3nt: TGTGCCAGTAGTATAGGGCAGGATCAGCCCCAGCATTTT

j_gene: TRBJ1-6
abundance: few
v_gene: TRBV20-1
d_gene: .
CDR3aa: CSASDSAPYNSPLHF
CDR3nt: TGCAGTGCGTCGGACAGCGCGCCATATAATTCACCCCTCCACTTT

j_gene: TRBJ2-1
abundance: .
v_gene: TRBV10-1
d_gene: .
CDR3aa: CASSESKGFGSWQFF
CDR3nt: TGCGCCAGCAGTGAGTCGAAAGGGTTCGGGTCGTGGCAGTTCTTC

j_gene: TRBJ1-2
abundance: once
v_gene: TRBV29-1
d_gene: .
CDR3aa: CSAQTQQPGYGYTF
CDR3nt: TGCAGCGCCCAGACACAGCAACCAGGCTATGGCTACACCTTC

j_gene: TRBJ2-7
abundance: .
v_gene: TRBV4-3
d_gene: TRBD1
CDR3aa: CASSQRNRGPYNEQYF
CDR3nt: TGCGCCAGCAGCCAAAGAAACAGGGGCCCCTACAATGAGCAGTACTTC